This T cell receptor (beta chain) was observed in a study of T cells in Graves' hyperthyroidism and ophthalmopathy. Study summary: Pretreatment peripheral blood was obtained at initial diagnosis.

A patient was excluded if there was uncontrolled infection, other autoimmune disease, pregnancy or lactation. Trimming stripped 3 bases from V and 7 bases from J, with 13 bases between. The CDR3 is 13 residues long. In germline, CDR1 is MNHEY, CDR2 SVGEGT. This clonotype was seen repeatedly, ten times or more. Amplification yielded TCR beta CDR3 regions, with RNA transcripts as the source. RT-PCR in the first round (using the HTBI primer set) targeted the TCR CDR3. TCRdb called the multiplex PCR reads again in MiXCR, with one record for every CDR3 protein. The sample records around 400,000 distinct CDR3 sequences, approximately 25% being singletons.

The chain uses TRBV6-2 or TRBV6-3 and TRBJ2-7, with D maybe TRBD2 (6 bases). The sample was blood. The origin of this receptor is a man aged 50 to 59 with Graves' hyperthyroidism. CDR3 sequence: CASSYAVAGEQYF. Written as DNA, the CDR3 is TGTGCCAGCAGTTATGCCGTGGCGGGGGAGCAGTACTTC.